The entry that follows covers one T cell receptor beta chain sequence. The antigen is unknown. V was trimmed by 0 bases and J by 0 bases, leaving 11 bases between them. CDR1 and CDR2 (germline): SGDLS, YYNGEE. The CDR3 runs to 16 residues. The patients all showed relapse after autologous stem cell transplantation, while their brentuximab vedotin exposure varied. This sample was included in a study of PD-1 blockade in classical Hodgkin lymphoma. Study-wide results and caveats: Initiation of nivolumab under 1 year after ASCT led to exclusion of patients. While CD8+ TCR diversity did not rise significantly by C4D1, CD4+ TCR diversity did.

Some clones are missing from TCRdb's copy, which holds only in-frame ones; the method was immunoSEQ multiplex PCR. The sample has under 100,000 clones; roughly 91% are singletons. The chain employs TRBV9 and TRBJ2-3; tentatively, D is TRBD1 or TRBD2 (5 bases each). The sample consisted of peripheral blood mononuclear cells (PBMCs), taken before the second cycle of nivolumab. The origin of this receptor is a human donor with classical Hodgkin lymphoma. CDR3 in DNA: TGTGCCAGCAGCGTAGGGGGACCCGGAAGCACAGATACGCAGTATTTT. Amino acid sequence: CASSVGGPGSTDTQYF.